This TCR beta chain was obtained from a study of identical twins. Broader study findings: Twin sharing of out-of-frame TCR alpha was underestimated by models in monozygotic pairs.

TCRdb reprocessed the 5' RACE reads with MiXCR, giving one entry per CDR3 protein. The data hold some 1,600,000 distinct CDR3 sequences, with 25% to 35% observed a single time. Comment on this clonotype: The antigen is unknown.

The CDR3 contains 16 residues. The germline CDR1 and CDR2 sequences are KGHDR and SFDVKD. Losses at the gene ends were 8 bases for V and 2 bases for J; bases not matched to a gene: 10. This chain connects TRBV24-1 to TRBJ2-3; 9 bases match TRBD1. The sequence was obtained from a newborn girl in good health. Source material: cord blood. As DNA, the CDR3 is TGTGCCACCACTTACATAAGGACAGGGGACACAGATACGCAGTATTTT. This encodes CATTYIRTGDTDTQYF.